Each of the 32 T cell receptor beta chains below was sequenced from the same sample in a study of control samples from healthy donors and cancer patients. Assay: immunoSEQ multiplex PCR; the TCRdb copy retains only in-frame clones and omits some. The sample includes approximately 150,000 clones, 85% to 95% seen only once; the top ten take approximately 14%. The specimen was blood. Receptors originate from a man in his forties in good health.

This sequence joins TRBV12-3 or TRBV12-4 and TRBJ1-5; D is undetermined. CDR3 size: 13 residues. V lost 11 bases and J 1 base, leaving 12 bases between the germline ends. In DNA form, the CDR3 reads TGTGCCTCTTTACTGACAAGCAATCAGCCCCAGCATTTT. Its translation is CASLLTSNQPQHF.

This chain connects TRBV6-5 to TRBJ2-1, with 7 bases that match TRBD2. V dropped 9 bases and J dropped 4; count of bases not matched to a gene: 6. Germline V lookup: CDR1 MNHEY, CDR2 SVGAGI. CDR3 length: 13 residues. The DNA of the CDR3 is TGTGCCAGTGCTAGCGGTCCGTACAATGAGCAGTTCTTC. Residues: CASASGPYNEQFF.

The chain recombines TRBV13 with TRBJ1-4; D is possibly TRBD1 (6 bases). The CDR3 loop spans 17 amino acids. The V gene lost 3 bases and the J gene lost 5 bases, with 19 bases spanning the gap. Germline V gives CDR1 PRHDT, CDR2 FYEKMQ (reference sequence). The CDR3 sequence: CASSLRATGIPNEKLFF. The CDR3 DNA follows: TGTGCCAGCAGCTTGCGGGCCACAGGGATTCCCAATGAAAAACTGTTTTTT.

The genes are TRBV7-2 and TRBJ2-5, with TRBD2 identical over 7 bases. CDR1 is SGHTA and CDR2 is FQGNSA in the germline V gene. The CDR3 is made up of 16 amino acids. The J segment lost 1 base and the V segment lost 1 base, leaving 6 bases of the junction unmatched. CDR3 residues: CASSLVASGFQETQYF. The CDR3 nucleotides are TGTGCCAGCAGCTTAGTGGCTAGCGGCTTCCAAGAGACCCAGTACTTC. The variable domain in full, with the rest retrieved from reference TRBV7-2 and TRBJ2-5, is GAGVSQSPSNKVTEKGKDVELRCDPISGHTALYWYRQSLGQGLEFLIYFQGNSAPDKSGLPSDRFSAERTGGSVSTLTIQRTQQEDSAVYLCASSLVASGFQETQYFGPGTRLLVL.

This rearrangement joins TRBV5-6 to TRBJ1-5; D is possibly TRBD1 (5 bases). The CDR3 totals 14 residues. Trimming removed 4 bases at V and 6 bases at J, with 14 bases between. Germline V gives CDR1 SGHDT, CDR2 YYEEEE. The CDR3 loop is CASSTADSAQPQHF. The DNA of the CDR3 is TGTGCCAGCAGCACTGCTGACAGCGCTCAGCCCCAGCATTTT.

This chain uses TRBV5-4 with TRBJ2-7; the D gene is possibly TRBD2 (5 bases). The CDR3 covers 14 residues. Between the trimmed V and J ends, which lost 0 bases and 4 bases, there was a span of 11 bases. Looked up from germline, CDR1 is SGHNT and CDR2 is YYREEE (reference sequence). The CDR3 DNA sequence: TGTGCCAGCAGCTTGGACGCGGGTTGGTACGAGCAGTACTTC. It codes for CASSLDAGWYEQYF. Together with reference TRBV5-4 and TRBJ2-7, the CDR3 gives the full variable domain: ETGVTQSPTHLIKTRGQQVTLRCSSQSGHNTVSWYQQALGQGPQFIFQYYREEENGRGNFPPRFSGLQFPNYSSELNVNALELDDSALYLCASSLDAGWYEQYFGPGTRLTVT.

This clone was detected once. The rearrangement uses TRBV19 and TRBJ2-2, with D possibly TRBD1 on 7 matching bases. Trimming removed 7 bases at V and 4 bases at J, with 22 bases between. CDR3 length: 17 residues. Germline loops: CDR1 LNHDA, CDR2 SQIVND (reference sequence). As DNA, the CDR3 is TGTGCCAGTATCGCCTTGGGGAGGACAGGCGGCACCGGGGAGCTGTTTTTT. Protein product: CASIALGRTGGTGELFF.

This chain's CDR3 is CASGRELQPQHF. In DNA, the CDR3 is TGTGCTAGTGGTCGCGAACTTCAGCCCCAGCATTTT. The chain has TRBV12-5 and TRBJ1-5; D ambiguous. The length of the CDR3 is 12 residues. Per the germline V gene, CDR1 is LGHNT and CDR2 is FRNRAP. Trimming took off 5 bases at V and 6 bases at J, with 8 bases between the two ends.

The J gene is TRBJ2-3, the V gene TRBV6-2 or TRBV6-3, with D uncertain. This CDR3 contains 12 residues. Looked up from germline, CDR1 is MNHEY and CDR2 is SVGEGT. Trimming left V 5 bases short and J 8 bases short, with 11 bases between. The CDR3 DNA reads TGTGCCAGCAGTACCCGGATGGCTACGCAGTATTTT. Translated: CASSTRMATQYF.

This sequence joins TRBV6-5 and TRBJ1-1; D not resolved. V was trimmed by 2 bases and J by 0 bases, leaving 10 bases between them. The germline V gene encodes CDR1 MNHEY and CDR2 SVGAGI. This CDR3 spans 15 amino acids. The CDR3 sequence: CASSYHRRLNTEAFF. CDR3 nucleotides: TGTGCCAGCAGTTACCATCGGCGTTTGAACACTGAAGCTTTCTTT.

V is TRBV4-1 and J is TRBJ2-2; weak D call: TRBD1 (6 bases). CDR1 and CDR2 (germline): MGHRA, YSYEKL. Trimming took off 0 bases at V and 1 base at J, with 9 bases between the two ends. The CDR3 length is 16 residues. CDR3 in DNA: TGCGCCAGCAGCCAAGAGACAGGAATGAACACCGGGGAGCTGTTTTTT. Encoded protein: CASSQETGMNTGELFF.

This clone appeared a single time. In DNA, the CDR3 is TGTGCCACCAGCAGAGGAGGAGGCGGGGGGGCCGTCGAGCAGTACTTC. Translation gives CATSRGGGGGAVEQYF. The chain joins TRBV15 to TRBJ2-7; the match to TRBD2 covers 9 bases. The CDR3 has 16 residues. Trimming at V came to 1 base and at J to 6 bases, leaving 10 bases not matched to a gene. Germline lookup yields CDR1 LNHNV and CDR2 YYDKDF (reference sequence).

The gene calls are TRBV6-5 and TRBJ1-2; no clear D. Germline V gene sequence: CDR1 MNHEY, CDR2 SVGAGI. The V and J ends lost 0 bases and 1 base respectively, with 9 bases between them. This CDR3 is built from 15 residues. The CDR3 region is CASSYSRDSNYGYTF. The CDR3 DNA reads TGTGCCAGCAGTTACTCGAGAGATAGTAACTATGGCTACACCTTC.

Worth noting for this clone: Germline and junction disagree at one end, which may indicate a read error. CDR3 region: CASSLARNYEQYF. The CDR3 nucleotides read TGTGCTAGCAGCTTAGCGCGGAACTACGAGCAGTACTTC. The chain links TRBV7-7 to TRBJ2-7, with D possibly being TRBD2 (5 bases). There are 13 residues in the CDR3. Germline-derived CDR1 and CDR2 are SSHAT and FNYEAQ (reference sequence). The whole variable domain, remainder taken from reference TRBV7-7 and TRBJ2-7, is GAGVSQSPRYKVTKRGQDVTLRCDPISSHATLYWYQQALGQGPEFLTYFNYEAQPDKSGLPSDRFSAERPEGSISTLTIQRTEQRDSAMYRCASSLARNYEQYFGPGTRLTVT.

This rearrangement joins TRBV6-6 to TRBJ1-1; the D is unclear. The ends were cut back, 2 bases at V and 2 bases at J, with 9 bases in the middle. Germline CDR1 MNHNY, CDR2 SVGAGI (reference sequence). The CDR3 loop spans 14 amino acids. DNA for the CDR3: TGTGCCAGCAGTTACGCAGGCCCAAACACTGAAGCTTTCTTT. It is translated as CASSYAGPNTEAFF.

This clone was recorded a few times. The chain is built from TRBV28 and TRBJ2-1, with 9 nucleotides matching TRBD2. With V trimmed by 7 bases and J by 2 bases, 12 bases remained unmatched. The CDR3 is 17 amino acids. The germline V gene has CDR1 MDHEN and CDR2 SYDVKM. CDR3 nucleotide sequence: TGTGCCAGCACGGCTAGCGGGAACCCGGGGGCCTACAATGAGCAGTTCTTC. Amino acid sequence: CASTASGNPGAYNEQFF.

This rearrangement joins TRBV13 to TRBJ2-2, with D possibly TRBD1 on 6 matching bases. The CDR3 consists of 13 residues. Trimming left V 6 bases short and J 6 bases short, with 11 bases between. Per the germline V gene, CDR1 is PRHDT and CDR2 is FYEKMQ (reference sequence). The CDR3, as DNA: TGTGCCAGCAGTACAGGGACCTCCGGGGAGCTGTTTTTT. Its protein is CASSTGTSGELFF.

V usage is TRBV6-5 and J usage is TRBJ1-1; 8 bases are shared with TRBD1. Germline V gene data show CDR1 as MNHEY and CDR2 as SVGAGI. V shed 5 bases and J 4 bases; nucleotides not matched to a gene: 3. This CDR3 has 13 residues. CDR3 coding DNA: TGTGCCAGCAGTAACGGACAGGGCACTGAAGCTTTCTTT. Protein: CASSNGQGTEAFF.

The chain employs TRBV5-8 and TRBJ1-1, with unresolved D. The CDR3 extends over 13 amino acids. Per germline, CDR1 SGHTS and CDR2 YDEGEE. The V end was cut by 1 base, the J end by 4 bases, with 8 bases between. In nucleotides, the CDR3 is TGTGCCAGCAGCTTGTTTAGGAGCACTGAAGCTTTCTTT. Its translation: CASSLFRSTEAFF. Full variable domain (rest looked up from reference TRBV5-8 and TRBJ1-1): EAGVTQSPTHLIKTRGQQATLRCSPISGHTSVYWYQQALGLGLQFLLWYDEGEERNRGNFPPRFSGRQFPNYSSELNVNALELEDSALYLCASSLFRSTEAFFGQGTRLTVV.

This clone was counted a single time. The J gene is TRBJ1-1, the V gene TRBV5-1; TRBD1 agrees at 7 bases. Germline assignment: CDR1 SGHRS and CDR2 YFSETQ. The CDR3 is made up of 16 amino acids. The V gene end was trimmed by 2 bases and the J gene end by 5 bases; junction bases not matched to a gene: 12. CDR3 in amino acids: CASSFELPQGETEAFF. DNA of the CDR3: TGCGCCAGCAGCTTTGAGCTTCCGCAGGGGGAAACTGAAGCTTTCTTT.

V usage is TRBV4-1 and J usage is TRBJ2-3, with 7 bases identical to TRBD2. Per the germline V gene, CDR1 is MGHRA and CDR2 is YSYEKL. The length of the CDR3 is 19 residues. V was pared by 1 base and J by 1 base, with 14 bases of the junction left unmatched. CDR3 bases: TGCGCCAGCAGCCAAGTTCAATATGGGCGGGAGTATCGCACAGATACGCAGTATTTT. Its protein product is CASSQVQYGREYRTDTQYF.

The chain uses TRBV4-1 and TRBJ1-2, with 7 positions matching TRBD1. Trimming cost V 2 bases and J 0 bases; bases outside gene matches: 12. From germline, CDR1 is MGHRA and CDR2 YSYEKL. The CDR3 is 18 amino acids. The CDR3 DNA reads TGCGCCAGCAGCCAATCGCTCTTACAGGGGAATTCTAACTATGGCTACACCTTC. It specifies CASSQSLLQGNSNYGYTF.

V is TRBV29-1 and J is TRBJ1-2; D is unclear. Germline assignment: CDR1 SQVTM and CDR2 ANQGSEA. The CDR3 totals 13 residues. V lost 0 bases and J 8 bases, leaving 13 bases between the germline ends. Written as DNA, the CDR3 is TGCAGCGTTGAAGATAGGACCCCCGCCGGCTACACCTTC. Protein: CSVEDRTPAGYTF. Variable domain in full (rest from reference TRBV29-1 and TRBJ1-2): SAVISQKPSRDICQRGTSLTIQCQVDSQVTMMFWYRQQPGQSLTLIATANQGSEATYESGFVIDKFPISRPNLTFSTLTVSNMSPEDSSIYLCSVEDRTPAGYTFGSGTRLTVV.

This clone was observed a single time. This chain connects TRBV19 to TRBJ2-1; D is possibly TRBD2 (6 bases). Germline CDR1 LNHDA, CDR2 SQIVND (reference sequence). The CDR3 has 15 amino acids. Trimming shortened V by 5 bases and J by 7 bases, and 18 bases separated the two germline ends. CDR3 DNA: TGTGCCAGTAGTTCGAGCGGGTGGGGCCTAAATGAGCAGTTCTTC. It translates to CASSSSGWGLNEQFF.

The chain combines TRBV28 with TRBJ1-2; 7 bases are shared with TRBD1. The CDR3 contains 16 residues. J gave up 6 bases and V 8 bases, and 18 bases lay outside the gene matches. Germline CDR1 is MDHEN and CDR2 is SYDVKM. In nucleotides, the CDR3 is TGTGCCAGCGGTGAACCGGGGACCAGAACAGGGGATGGCTACACCTTC. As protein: CASGEPGTRTGDGYTF.

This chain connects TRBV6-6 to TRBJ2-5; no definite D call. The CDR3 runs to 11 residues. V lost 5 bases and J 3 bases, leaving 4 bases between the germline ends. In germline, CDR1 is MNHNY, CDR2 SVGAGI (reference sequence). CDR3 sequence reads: CASSPKETQYF. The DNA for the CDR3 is TGTGCCAGCAGTCCGAAAGAGACCCAGTACTTC.

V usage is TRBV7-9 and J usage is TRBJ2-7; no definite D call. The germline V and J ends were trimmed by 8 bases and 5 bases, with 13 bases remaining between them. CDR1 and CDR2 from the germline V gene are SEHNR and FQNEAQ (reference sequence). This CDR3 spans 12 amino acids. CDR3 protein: CASSSEDHEQYF. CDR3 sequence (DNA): TGTGCCAGCTCTTCCGAGGACCACGAGCAGTACTTC. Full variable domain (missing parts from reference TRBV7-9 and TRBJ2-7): DTGVSQNPRHKITKRGQNVTFRCDPISEHNRLYWYRQTLGQGPEFLTYFQNEAQLEKSRLLSDRFSAERPKGSFSTLEIQRTEQGDSAMYLCASSSEDHEQYFGPGTRLTVT.

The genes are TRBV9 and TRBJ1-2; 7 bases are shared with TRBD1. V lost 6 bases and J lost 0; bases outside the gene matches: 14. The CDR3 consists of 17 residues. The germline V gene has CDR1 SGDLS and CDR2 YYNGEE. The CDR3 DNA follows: TGTGCCAGCACTCCGGGACAGCAGATTACGACTAACTATGGCTACACCTTC. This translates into CASTPGQQITTNYGYTF.

In DNA, the CDR3 is TGTGCCAGCAGATTTGACAGGGAGTACGAGCAGTACTTC. It encodes CASRFDREYEQYF. The J gene is TRBJ2-7, the V gene TRBV6-5, with TRBD1 matching 7 bases. The V gene's germline CDR1 is MNHEY and CDR2 SVGAGI. The V gene end was trimmed by 6 bases and the J gene end by 4 bases; junction bases not matched to a gene: 6. This CDR3 has 13 amino acids.

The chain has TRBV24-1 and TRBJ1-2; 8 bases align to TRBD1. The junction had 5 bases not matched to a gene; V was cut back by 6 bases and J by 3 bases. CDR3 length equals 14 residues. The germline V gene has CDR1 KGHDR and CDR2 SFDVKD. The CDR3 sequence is CATSTQGVDYGYTF. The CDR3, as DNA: TGTGCCACCAGTACACAGGGGGTTGACTATGGCTACACCTTC.

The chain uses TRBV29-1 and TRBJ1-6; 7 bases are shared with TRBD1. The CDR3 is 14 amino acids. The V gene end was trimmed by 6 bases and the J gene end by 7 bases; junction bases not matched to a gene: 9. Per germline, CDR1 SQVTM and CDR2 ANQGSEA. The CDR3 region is CSVASGQLNSPLHF. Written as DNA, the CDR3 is TGCAGCGTGGCGTCGGGACAGTTAAATTCACCCCTCCACTTT.

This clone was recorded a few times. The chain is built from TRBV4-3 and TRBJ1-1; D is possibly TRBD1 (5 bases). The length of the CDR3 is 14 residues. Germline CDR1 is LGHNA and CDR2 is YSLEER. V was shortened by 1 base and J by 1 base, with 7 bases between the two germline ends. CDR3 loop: CASSQAGENTEAFF. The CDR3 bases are TGCGCCAGCAGCCAAGCGGGGGAGAACACTGAAGCTTTCTTT.